The following is a T cell receptor (beta chain) sequence with its context. No cognate antigen has been identified for it. No base qualities exist here, and no much larger clone lies one base off it. The sample belongs to a study of cytomegalovirus exposure and HLA in healthy donors (dated by TCRdb to about 2017). Notes on the research overall: An earlier analysis of approximately 590 of the donors reported 250 to 300 Gb of sequence data and 117 million unique TCR beta sequences from roughly 180 million T cells. Around 330 gigabases of sequencing data and 75 million to 85 million unique TCR sequences made up an early release that covered roughly 670 HLA-typed donors. The genetic ancestry cluster associated with self-reported Caucasian donors included about 84% of the roughly 400 genotyped donors. The study aimed to test whether signatures of past pathogen exposure could be identified by cataloging public T cell receptors. The study used immunosequencing to profile the T cell repertoires of around 600 subjects and linked those repertoires to cytomegalovirus serostatus. Along with the approximately 620-subject first cohort, a separate validation cohort of over a hundred different subjects was used. High-throughput TCR immunosequencing, statistical association of individual TCRs with disease status, and machine learning were combined to predict cytomegalovirus infection status. A later analysis re-examined previously published TCR beta repertoires from more than 650 donors and added high-resolution HLA genotyping to investigate patterns of TCR occurrence. Rather than using new phenotypic data, the later analysis identified candidate immune exposures from TCR beta sequences and from how often those sequences occurred across donors. An earlier analysis of around 580 of the donors used high-throughput TCR beta sequencing to judge whether each TCR beta V gene segment behaved as functional or pseudogenic. Donor age, sex, ethnicity and CMV serostatus were compiled together with the repertoire data. Genome-wide SNP genotypes for about 60% of the roughly 700 donors were used in a later genetic analysis, which treated that subset as a discovery cohort. Every discovery cohort repertoire had been produced on one sequencing platform. Both class I and class II loci were covered by HLA typing, at four-digit resolution. Typing coverage varied by locus: about 620-630 donors for A, B, C, DRB1 and DQB1; approximately 500 for DQA1; more than 600 for DPA1; roughly 470 for DPB1. A handful of DR-DQ haplotypes were handled as single units for association and clustering because linkage in the cohort was strong. Among about 360 genotyped donors of the cohort, an average of approximately 240,000 unique TCR beta nucleotide sequences were sequenced per donor, about a sixth of them non-productive. Broader findings and caveats from the paper: In an earlier analysis of approximately 590 of the donors, most TCR beta V segments appeared in productive rearrangements about 87% or about 30% of the time, broadly matching IMGT annotations. Linkage disequilibrium might explain the correlated functional status among segregating V segments, but an unknown experimental factor could not be ruled out. CMV serostatus was the only immune exposure information available for the cohort. An association between a missense DCLRE1C variant and V-gene and J-gene trimming of TCR beta chains was found in a later genetic analysis and replicated in an independent cohort. A later analysis found that HLA-associated TCR beta chains were more clonally expanded and had lower generation probabilities than equally common non-associated chains. The presence/absence analyses assumed that sequencing depth was roughly uniform across donors, and that assumption may not be true. The authors suggested that the approach could potentially be generalized to other disease states and immunological phenotypes. A later analysis reported that several top co-occurrence clusters appeared linked to parvovirus B19, influenza, CMV and Epstein-Barr virus. Because some donors lacked HLA typing at each locus, the association tests relied only on the typed subset. A further reported finding was that TCR beta sequences accurately predicted the HLA-A and HLA-B alleles for most subjects in the first cohort. A cluster of highly shared sequence variants was judged likely to be a technical artifact of the sequencing pipeline. The study listed 164 TCR beta chains as associated with cytomegalovirus. This cohort had only TCR beta chains sequenced, and the lack of alpha or paired-chain data limited which features could be detected. A later analysis found that TCR association rates varied across HLA loci, with DRB1 alleles showing the most associated TCRs and HLA-C alleles the fewest. When HLA alleles, especially DR and DQ, strongly co-occurred, attributing TCR associations to individual alleles was difficult. The earlier analysis of 450 to 700 of the donors excluded roughly 17 rarely observed V segments, including chromosome 9 orphons, because counts were too low. In a later analysis, 16,951 TCR beta sequences were associated with specific HLA alleles at a false discovery rate of 0.05. A later genetic analysis reported fewer N-insertions in productive TCRs among donors in an Asian-associated ancestry cluster than the roughly 620-donor mean. The classifier was reported to diagnose cytomegalovirus status with high specificity and sensitivity in both the original and validation cohorts. Three of the identified cytomegalovirus-associated TCR beta chains were confirmed in vitro to be specific for cytomegalovirus antigens. Most TCR sequences were seen in very few donors, while some public TCRs were found in many individuals. According to a later analysis, most CMV-associated TCR beta chains appeared to be HLA-restricted, and the HLA associations seemed to be driven largely by CMV exposure.

Library preparation employed the immunoSEQ multiplex PCR assay. The multiplex PCR relied on a mix of 60 forward primers for TCR Vbeta segments and 13 reverse primers for TCR Jbeta segments. Amplification of the CDR3 region of rearranged TCR beta genes was performed with a multiplex PCR assay on genomic DNA. On the Illumina HiSeq System, the amplified TCR beta libraries were sequenced as 87-base-pair reads. Per the original workflow: In a later analysis, tens of millions of unique TCR beta chains were counted across the 690 or so repertoires, and around 10 million of these chains were shared by at least two donors. To remove PCR and sequencing errors, raw reads were error-corrected and collapsed into unique sequences using a nearest-neighbor algorithm that merged closely related sequences. To assign V, D and J gene segments, CDR3 sequences were aligned to IMGT reference sequences. Each retained sequence needed at least a six-nucleotide match to both a V gene segment and a J gene segment. A rearrangement counted as productive if the CDR3 had no stop codons and remained in frame with V and J, and every other rearrangement counted as non-productive. CDR3 was defined according to IMGT convention as the region running from the second conserved V-encoded cysteine to the conserved J-encoded phenylalanine. The earlier analysis of more than 450 of the donors excluded sequences that lacked an unambiguous match to a single V gene segment. In an earlier analysis of a few hundred of the donors, V segments were called functional above 56.7% productive rearrangements and were called segregating when the between-donor standard deviation exceeded 5%. A statistical classification framework was developed to diagnose cytomegalovirus status using the catalog of TCR beta chain sequences. A later analysis assigned V and J genes by comparing TCR nucleotide sequences with IMGT/GENE-DB human TR gene sequences. A later analysis assigned CDR3 sequences and most-parsimonious VDJ recombination scenarios with the TCRdist pipeline. A later analysis defined each TCR beta chain by its CDR3 amino acid sequence plus V-gene family, and excluded reads lacking a unique V-gene family. A later analysis removed several hundred highly shared, low-generation-probability nucleotide sequences to deal with suspected cross-contamination and a sequencing artifact. For each public chain, a later analysis derived a clonal expansion index from normalized ranks of inferred template counts within each repertoire. In a later analysis, generation probabilities were computed with a VDJ recombination model fitted to out-of-frame rearrangements, and the resulting probabilities were checked against IGoR. Hypergeometric tests were used in a later analysis to score TCR-TCR, TCR-HLA and TCR-CMV co-occurrence, with a repertoire-size bias correction applied to the TCR pairs. In a later analysis, false discovery rates were estimated by permuting HLA or CMV assignments 20 times. In a later analysis, co-occurring TCRs were grouped with DBSCAN, and TCRdist sequence similarity was added when clustering was performed within HLA-allele-positive subsets. For co-occurrence clustering, repertoires with fewer than 30,000 or more than 120,000 public chains were excluded, along with 5 or 6 repertoires with anomalous nucleotide sharing. Drawn from immuneACCESS, this table holds only the in-frame rearrangements with V and J called that TCRdb kept. Clones are partly lost; checked studies trace under half to an unresolved V gene and leave the rest unexplained. Clonal size and the V and J genes are those of that table, whereas D and trimming came from the DNA. The sample records around 100,000 clones, roughly 71% of which are singletons. In total, the top ten clones hold almost 8.5% of the sample.

The cohort was made up of 500 to 800 healthy bone marrow donors. Cohort members were all nominally healthy when sampled, although unrecorded immune exposures were likely present. The donor tested CMV seropositive and was one of the 289 seropositive cohort members. Each donor provided a peripheral blood sample, and peripheral blood mononuclear cells were used for TCR beta sequencing. The Qiagen DNeasy Blood Extraction Kit was used to extract genomic DNA from the blood cell samples. The TCR sequence derives from a man between 18 and 35 years old in good health and CMV-seropositive. The sample taken for sequencing was PBMCs.

The CDR3: CASARDRTIYF. Read as DNA, the sequence is TGTGCCAGCGCCAGGGACAGAACCATATATTTT. The V and J genes are TRBV6-5 and TRBJ1-3, with 7 central nucleotides matching TRBD1. After removal of 8 bases from V and 10 bases from J, the junction retains 5 bases not matched to a gene. The CDR3 contains 11 residues, cysteine and phenylalanine counted. The kept DNA is CDR3 alone, 33 bases in frame from the first base. As encoded in the germline V gene, CDR1 is MNHEY while CDR2 is SVGAGI.